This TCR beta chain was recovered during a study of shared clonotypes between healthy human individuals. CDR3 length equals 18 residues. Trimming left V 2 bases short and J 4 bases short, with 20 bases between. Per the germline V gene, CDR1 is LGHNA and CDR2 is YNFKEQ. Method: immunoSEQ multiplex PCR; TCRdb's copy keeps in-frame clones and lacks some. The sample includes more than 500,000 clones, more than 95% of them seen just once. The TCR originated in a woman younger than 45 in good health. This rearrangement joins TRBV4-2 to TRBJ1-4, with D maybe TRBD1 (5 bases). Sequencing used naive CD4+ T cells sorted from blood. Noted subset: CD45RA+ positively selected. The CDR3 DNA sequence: TGTGCCAGCAGCCAAAGGGGTGTTGACGTCCTCCGTAATGAAAAACTGTTTTTT. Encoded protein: CASSQRGVDVLRNEKLFF.